This TCR beta chain was found in a study of blood T cell repertoires in COVID-19. Repertoires were generated with immunoSEQ multiplex PCR, while TCRdb's copy carries only in-frame clones and drops some. The sample includes 300,000 or so clones, 70% to 90% of them seen just once. Germline V lookup: CDR1 MNHEY, CDR2 SVGEGT. The CDR3 is made up of 14 amino acids. V lost 2 bases to trimming and J lost 10 bases, with 14 bases between them. The chain combines TRBV6-2 or TRBV6-3 with TRBJ1-4, with D tentatively TRBD1 (5 bases). The receptor was isolated from a man in his late teens or twenties who had recovered from COVID-19. Material: peripheral blood. CDR3 in amino acids: CASSYGAAQGKLFF. In DNA, the CDR3 is TGTGCCAGCAGTTACGGGGCCGCCCAGGGAAAACTGTTTTTT.